This passage covers 32 T cell receptor beta chains from one sample sequenced in a study of CD8+CD57+ T cells in acquired aplastic anemia. TCR beta VDJ and CDR3 profiles were obtained from a genomic DNA template. TCRdb redid the calling of the reads with MiXCR, one entry per CDR3 protein. This table holds a few hundred thousand distinct CDR3 sequences, roughly a third found once. Patients selected for sequencing had displayed CD8+CD57+ cell expansion by flow cytometry. Sequenced material: sorted CD4+, CD8+, or CD8+CD57+ T cells (not recorded which) from PBMCs. These receptors all come from a human donor with aplastic anemia.

This clonotype was seen only once. The chain recombines TRBV10-3 with TRBJ2-2; D may be TRBD2 (6 bases). The CDR3 is 16 residues long. CDR1 ENHRY and CDR2 SYGVKD come from the germline V gene. V was pared by 7 bases and J by 2 bases, with 17 bases between. CDR3 DNA: TGTGCCATCAACCCGGGAGACTCTGGAAACACCGGGGAGCTGTTTTTT. Amino acid sequence: CAINPGDSGNTGELFF.

CDR3 loop: CASSIVLSDRSEQYF. The CDR3 DNA sequence: TGTGCCAGTAGTATAGTCCTTAGCGACAGGAGCGAGCAGTACTTC. The chain recombines TRBV19 with TRBJ2-7; D is perhaps TRBD1 (6 bases). This CDR3 spans 15 amino acids. Germline V gene lookup returns CDR1 LNHDA and CDR2 SQIVND (reference sequence). V shed 1 base and J shed 6 bases, with 16 bases lying between them.

For this clonotype: The junction and the germline gene differ at one end; a read error may be behind it. This chain uses TRBV20-1 with TRBJ2-2; 9 nucleotides match TRBD1. The CDR3 extends over 16 amino acids. Germline values: CDR1 DFQATT, CDR2 SNEGSKA (reference sequence). DNA for the CDR3: TGCGGTGCTAGAGAAAGTAGGACAGGGGTCACCGGGGAGCTGTTTTTT. Translation gives CGARESRTGVTGELFF.

This clonotype was observed at least ten times. The genes are TRBV20-1 and TRBJ1-5; D is possibly TRBD1 (6 bases). The germline V and J ends were trimmed by 4 bases and 7 bases, with 14 bases remaining between them. Germline V gene lookup returns CDR1 DFQATT and CDR2 SNEGSKA (reference sequence). This CDR3 spans 13 amino acids. CDR3 in amino acids: CSAKDSIRQPQHF. CDR3 in DNA: TGCAGTGCTAAGGACAGTATACGGCAGCCCCAGCATTTT.

This clonotype has ten or more counts. The genes are TRBV19 and TRBJ1-2, with a weak D call TRBD1 (6 bases). This CDR3 region has 12 residues. Germline-derived CDR1 and CDR2 are LNHDA and SQIVND (reference sequence). Trimming stripped 4 bases from V and 8 bases from J, with 11 bases between. This chain's CDR3 is CASSNRDLGYTF. The CDR3 nucleotides are TGTGCCAGTAGTAACAGGGACCTGGGCTACACCTTC. The full variable domain, with the rest looked up from reference TRBV19 and TRBJ1-2, is DGGITQSPKYLFRKEGQNVTLSCEQNLNHDAMYWYRQDPGQGLRLIYYSQIVNDFQKGDIAEGYSVSREKKESFPLTVTSAQKNPTAFYLCASSNRDLGYTFGSGTRLTVV.

This clonotype was counted at least ten times. One end of the junction varies from germline; a read error may be responsible. J is TRBJ2-3 and V is TRBV7-7, with 7 bases fitting TRBD2. This CDR3 is 14 amino acids long. Germline values: CDR1 SSHAT, CDR2 FNYEAQ (reference sequence). In DNA, the CDR3 is TGTGCTAGCAGCATCGGGACTAACACAGATACGCAGTATTTT. Encoded protein: CASSIGTNTDTQYF.

This clonotype has only a few counts. This rearrangement joins TRBV9 to TRBJ2-5; TRBD2 agrees at 8 bases. The CDR3 is made up of 16 amino acids. Trimming at V came to 0 bases and at J to 4 bases, leaving 8 bases not matched to a gene. Germline CDR1 reads SGDLS; CDR2 reads YYNGEE. DNA for the CDR3: TGTGCCAGCAGCGTAGTCTCCCGGGAGGGCCGAGAGACCCAGTACTTC. This codes for CASSVVSREGRETQYF.

The chain has TRBV14 and TRBJ2-7, with a possible D match to TRBD1 (5 bases). Per the germline V gene, CDR1 is SGHDN and CDR2 is FVKESK. V was pared by 2 bases and J by 4 bases, with 12 bases between. This CDR3 has 14 residues. The CDR3 loop is CASSQFRQGYEQYF. CDR3 coding DNA: TGTGCCAGCAGCCAATTCCGGCAGGGATACGAGCAGTACTTC.

The J gene is TRBJ1-1, the V gene TRBV7-2, with a weak D call TRBD1 (5 bases). The ends were cut back, 1 base at V and 11 bases at J, with 14 bases in the middle. The CDR3 extends over 13 amino acids. Germline lookup yields CDR1 SGHTA and CDR2 FQGNSA. The CDR3 sequence is CASSLDWGGRAFF. The CDR3 DNA is TGTGCCAGCAGCTTAGACTGGGGGGGTAGGGCTTTCTTT.

This clonotype was observed at least ten times. The chain has TRBV7-6 and TRBJ1-5, with TRBD1 matching 7 bases. V was pared by 5 bases and J by 6 bases, with 7 bases of the junction left unmatched. CDR1 and CDR2 from the germline V gene are SGHVS and FNYEAQ. This CDR3 has 14 amino acids. This chain's CDR3 is CASSEGAGGQPQHF. The CDR3 nucleotides read TGTGCCAGCAGCGAGGGGGCAGGGGGTCAGCCCCAGCATTTT.

This clonotype came up many times. The genes are TRBV2 and TRBJ1-2; D is unresolved. The CDR3 covers 14 residues. Per germline, CDR1 SNHLY and CDR2 FYNNEI. V was shortened by 3 bases and J by 4 bases, with 12 bases between the two germline ends. CDR3 amino acids: CASSETKILYGYTF. CDR3 sequence (DNA): TGTGCCAGCAGTGAGACAAAGATACTCTATGGCTACACCTTC.

Concerning this clonotype itself: At one end, the junction sequence differs from germline, possibly due to a read error. The CDR3 here is CASLISPGTDTRYF. CDR3 nucleotides: TGTGCCAGCTTAATTTCCCCGGGGACAGATACGCGGTATTTT. The chain couples TRBV2 to TRBJ2-3; 7 nucleotides agree with TRBD1. The CDR3 runs to 14 residues. Germline CDR1 reads SNHLY; CDR2 reads FYNNEI.

The chain joins TRBV3-1 to TRBJ2-7; no reliable D call. V gave up 2 bases and J gave up 3 bases, with 11 bases separating them. Germline CDR1 reads LGHDT; CDR2 reads YNNKEL (reference sequence). The CDR3 covers 14 residues. The CDR3 DNA reads as TGTGCCAGCAGCCAATCGTACAGACACTACGAGCAGTACTTC. Encoded protein: CASSQSYRHYEQYF.

This clonotype was counted only a few times. This chain links TRBV20-1 with TRBJ2-3; D is ambiguous. V was trimmed by 5 bases and J by 0 bases, leaving 12 bases between them. Germline V gene sequence: CDR1 DFQATT, CDR2 SNEGSKA (reference sequence). CDR3 length: 14 residues. This CDR3 reads CSAVVGDSTDTQYF. The CDR3 coding sequence is TGCAGTGCTGTGGTAGGAGATAGCACAGATACGCAGTATTTT.

The chain joins TRBV7-8 to TRBJ2-5; 9 bases line up with TRBD1. Trimming removed 3 bases from V and 4 bases from J; junction bases left unmatched: 9. The germline V gene encodes CDR1 SGHVS and CDR2 FQNEAQ. The CDR3 extends over 16 amino acids. The CDR3 DNA reads as TGTGCCAGCAGCTTTTGGGGTGGACAGGGGAGAGAGACCCAGTACTTC. The encoded protein is CASSFWGGQGRETQYF.

This clonotype was seen once. The chain employs TRBV10-3 and TRBJ1-2, with D tentatively TRBD1 (6 bases). The CDR3 has 14 amino acids. The V end was cut by 4 bases, the J end by 2 bases, with 11 bases between. The germline V gene encodes CDR1 ENHRY and CDR2 SYGVKD. The CDR3 spells CAISGEQGNYGYTF. CDR3 in DNA: TGTGCCATCAGTGGAGAACAGGGCAACTATGGCTACACCTTC.

J is TRBJ1-3 and V is TRBV4-3; 7 bases line up with TRBD1. The trim removed 6 bases at V and 4 bases at J, leaving 6 bases unmatched. This CDR3 has 14 amino acids. Germline V gives CDR1 LGHNA, CDR2 YSLEER. The CDR3 bases are TGCGCCAGCAGGCGTGGGACAGTAGGAAACACCATATATTTT. The encoded protein is CASRRGTVGNTIYF.

This clonotype has at least ten counts. The J gene is TRBJ2-7, the V gene TRBV7-2; 7 positions agree with TRBD2. CDR1 is SGHTA, CDR2 FQGNSA, per germline. Germline trimming cut 3 bases from V and 4 bases from J; bases unmatched to any gene: 6. CDR3 length equals 14 residues. For the CDR3, the DNA is TGTGCCAGCAGCTTTTGGCGGGAGTCTTACGAGCAGTACTTC. This gives the protein CASSFWRESYEQYF.

This clonotype was seen more than once but under ten times. This chain uses TRBV5-1 with TRBJ2-7; 10 bases are shared with TRBD2. Germline loops: CDR1 SGHRS, CDR2 YFSETQ. The CDR3 extends over 14 amino acids. V was clipped by 2 bases and J by 9 bases; unmatched bases: 8. CDR3 DNA sequence: TGCGCCAGCAGCTTTCCTAGCGGGAGCGGTGGGCAGTACTTC. Its translation is CASSFPSGSGGQYF.

The chain couples TRBV4-1 to TRBJ2-7, with TRBD1 as a possible D gene (5 bases). V was trimmed by 2 bases and J by 5 bases, leaving 16 bases between them. CDR1 MGHRA and CDR2 YSYEKL come from the germline V gene. The CDR3 spans 15 residues. CDR3 nucleotide sequence: TGCGCCAGCAGCCAACCGATAACAGGTACAAACGAGCAGTACTTC. Translation gives CASSQPITGTNEQYF.

This clonotype was seen only a few times. The chain employs TRBV20-1 and TRBJ2-5; D might be TRBD1 (5 bases). CDR1 and CDR2 from the germline V gene are DFQATT and SNEGSKA (reference sequence). The CDR3 loop spans 12 amino acids. Trimming took off 6 bases at V and 5 bases at J, with 13 bases between the two ends. CDR3 amino acids: CSAWRRVETQYF. The DNA for the CDR3 is TGCAGTGCCTGGCGCAGGGTCGAGACCCAGTACTTC.

V gene TRBV6-2 or TRBV6-3 combines with J gene TRBJ1-6; 7 bases line up with TRBD1. J lost 7 bases, V lost 0 bases, and 6 bases had no gene match. This CDR3 spans 16 amino acids. In germline, CDR1 is MNHEY, CDR2 SVGEGT. The DNA of the CDR3 is TGTGCCAGCAGTTACTCGAGCAGGGGGGACAATTCACCCCTCCACTTT. This translates into CASSYSSRGDNSPLHF.

Remarks on this clonotype: It may be a read error: a sequence one base away is much more abundant. The chain couples TRBV20-1 to TRBJ1-6; TRBD1 matches at 8 bases. This CDR3 is built from 13 residues. Germline CDR1 DFQATT, CDR2 SNEGSKA (reference sequence). CDR3 nucleotides: TGCAGTGCTACAGGGGGCTATAATTCACCCCACCACTTT. Its translation is CSATGGYNSPHHF.

This clonotype was observed at least ten times. This chain connects TRBV20-1 to TRBJ1-2, with a weak D call TRBD1 (5 bases). Germline V gives CDR1 DFQATT, CDR2 SNEGSKA (reference sequence). This CDR3 has 11 amino acids. The V end lost 5 bases, the J end lost 3 bases, and 7 bases lay between the germline ends. DNA of the CDR3: TGCAGTGCTCCACAGGACTATGGCTACACCTTC. This sequence encodes CSAPQDYGYTF.

This clonotype was detected a few times. The rearrangement links TRBV9 to TRBJ2-7; TRBD1 or TRBD2 may be the D gene (5 bases each). The CDR3 loop spans 14 amino acids. CDR1 is SGDLS, CDR2 YYNGEE, per germline. Trimming removed 4 bases from V and 7 bases from J, with 18 bases in between. The CDR3 spells CASSPGTAFEEQYF. The CDR3 bases are TGTGCCAGCAGCCCCGGGACGGCTTTTGAAGAGCAGTACTTC.

This clonotype was observed many times. This chain links TRBV29-1 with TRBJ1-5; TRBD1 aligns across 7 bases. After removal of 5 bases from V and 5 bases from J, the junction contained 6 bases not matched to a gene. The length of the CDR3 is 13 residues. CDR1 and CDR2 (germline): SQVTM, ANQGSEA. CDR3 nucleotides: TGCAGCGTTAGGCAGGGGGTGGATCAGCCCCAGCATTTT. Its protein product is CSVRQGVDQPQHF.

The chain employs TRBV9 and TRBJ2-2; D might be TRBD2 (5 bases). The V gene lost 5 bases and the J gene lost 0 bases, with 11 bases spanning the gap. The CDR3 totals 15 residues. Germline lookup yields CDR1 SGDLS and CDR2 YYNGEE. The CDR3 nucleotides read TGTGCCAGCAGGAAAACGGGGACGAACACCGGGGAGCTGTTTTTT. This sequence encodes CASRKTGTNTGELFF.

This clonotype was recorded many times. This chain uses TRBV20-1 with TRBJ1-5, with D perhaps TRBD1 (6 bases). Trimming took off 6 bases at V and 0 bases at J, with 12 bases between the two ends. The germline V gene encodes CDR1 DFQATT and CDR2 SNEGSKA (reference sequence). The CDR3 sequence is 14 residues long. CDR3 amino acids: CSARRTASNQPQHF. CDR3 DNA sequence: TGCAGTGCCAGAAGGACAGCTAGCAATCAGCCCCAGCATTTT.

This chain connects TRBV2 to TRBJ2-5; the match to TRBD2 covers 11 bases. This CDR3 comprises 17 residues. The germline CDR1 and CDR2 sequences are SNHLY and FYNNEI. V was pared by 6 bases and J by 3 bases, with 12 bases of the junction left unmatched. The chain's CDR3 is CASSLETSGRDEETQYF. The CDR3 region has the DNA TGTGCCAGCAGCCTCGAAACTAGCGGGAGAGATGAAGAGACCCAGTACTTC.

Concerning this clonotype: It may be a read error: a sequence one base away is much more abundant. The rearrangement uses TRBV20-1 and TRBJ2-2, with 11 bases matching TRBD2. The CDR3 covers 14 residues. V shed 6 bases and J 1 base; nucleotides not matched to a gene: 1. Germline V gene lookup returns CDR1 DFQATT and CDR2 SNEGSKA (reference sequence). The CDR3 DNA sequence: TGCAGTGCGACTAGCGGGATGAACACCGGGGAGCTGTTTTTT. This encodes CSATSGMNTGELFF.

Regarding this clonotype: Given a much more abundant clone one base away, this may be a read error. The gene calls are TRBV24-1 and TRBJ2-1; 7 nucleotides agree with TRBD2. Unmatched junction bases numbered 8, after V lost 5 bases and J lost 5 bases. The CDR3 sequence is 15 residues long. From germline, CDR1 is KGHDR and CDR2 SFDVKD. The CDR3 is CATSVAGVPDNEQFF. The CDR3 DNA sequence: TGTGCCACCAGTGTGGCGGGGGTCCCCGACAATGAGCAGTTCTTC.

This clonotype came up a few times. This chain joins TRBV4-2 and TRBJ2-7; TRBD2 might be the D (6 bases). V gave up 0 bases and J gave up 0 bases, with 12 bases separating them. This CDR3 is 16 amino acids long. Germline CDR1 and CDR2: LGHNA and YNFKEQ. The CDR3: CASSQDRGLSSYEQYF. The CDR3 coding sequence is TGTGCCAGCAGCCAAGATAGGGGACTCAGCTCCTACGAGCAGTACTTC.